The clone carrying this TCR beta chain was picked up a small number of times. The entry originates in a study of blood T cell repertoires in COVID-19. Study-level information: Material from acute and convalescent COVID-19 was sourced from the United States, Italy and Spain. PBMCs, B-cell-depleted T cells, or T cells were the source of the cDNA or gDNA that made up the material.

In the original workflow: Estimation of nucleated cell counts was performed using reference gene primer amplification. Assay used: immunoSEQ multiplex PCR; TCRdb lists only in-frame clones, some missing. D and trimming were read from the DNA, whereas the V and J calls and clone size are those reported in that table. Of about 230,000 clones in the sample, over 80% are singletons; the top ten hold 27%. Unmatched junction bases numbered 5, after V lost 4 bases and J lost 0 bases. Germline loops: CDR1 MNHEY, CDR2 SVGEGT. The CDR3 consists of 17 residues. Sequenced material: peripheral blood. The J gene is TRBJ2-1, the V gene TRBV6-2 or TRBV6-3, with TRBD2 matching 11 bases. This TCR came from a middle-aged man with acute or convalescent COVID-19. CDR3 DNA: TGTGCCAGCAGTTGGACTAGCGGGTCTAGCTCCTACAATGAGCAGTTCTTC. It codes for CASSWTSGSSSYNEQFF.